This T cell receptor (beta chain) emerged from a study of vaccination and CD4 T cells after COVID-19. Study summary: Some control cultures received a CEFX pool, which served as the positive control. Others received an HIV-1 Nef pool or no peptide.

The germline gives CDR1 DFQATT, CDR2 SNEGSKA (reference sequence). The CDR3 sequence is 13 residues long. The V and J ends lost 1 base and 7 bases respectively, with 10 bases between them. Cultured CD4+ T cell DNA was sequenced using the Oncomine TCR Beta short-read assay. TCRdb processed the PCR reads anew with MiXCR; each CDR3 protein has one entry. The sample lists about 15,000 distinct CDR3 sequences, around 56% occurring once. Treatment specified: 10-day PBMC culture with coronavirus spike peptide pools or control peptides (ViraFEST assay). In regard to this clonotype: What it binds is unknown.

The source of this sequence is a human donor who had recovered from COVID-19. Material: CD4+ T cells from blood, cultured in vitro. This sequence joins TRBV20-1 and TRBJ2-2; no firm D call. CDR3 amino acids: CSARGQKGGELFF. The CDR3, as DNA: TGCAGTGCTAGAGGTCAGAAGGGCGGGGAGCTGTTTTTT.